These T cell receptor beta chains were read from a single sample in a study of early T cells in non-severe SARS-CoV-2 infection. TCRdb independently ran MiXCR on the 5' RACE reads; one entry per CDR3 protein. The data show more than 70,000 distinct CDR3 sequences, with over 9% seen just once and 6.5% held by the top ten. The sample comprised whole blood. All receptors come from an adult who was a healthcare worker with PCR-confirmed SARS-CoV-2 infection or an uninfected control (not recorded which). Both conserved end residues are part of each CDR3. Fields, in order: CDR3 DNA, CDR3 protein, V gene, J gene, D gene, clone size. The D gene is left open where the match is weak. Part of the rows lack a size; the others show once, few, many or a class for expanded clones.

CDR3nt: TGTGCCAGCAGCACTAGCGGTAATGAGCAGTTCTTC
CDR3aa: CASSTSGNEQFF
v_gene: TRBV11-2
j_gene: TRBJ2-1
d_gene: TRBD2
abundance: NA

CDR3nt: TGTGCCAGCAGCTTGCTCCCTTTAGGCGGGGAGCTGTTTTTT
CDR3aa: CASSLLPLGGELFF
v_gene: TRBV7-9
j_gene: TRBJ2-2
d_gene: NA
abundance: few

CDR3nt: TGTGCCATCAGTGAGCAGCAGGGTATTTATCAGCCCCAGCATTTT
CDR3aa: CAISEQQGIYQPQHF
v_gene: TRBV10-3
j_gene: TRBJ1-5
d_gene: NA
abundance: few

CDR3nt: TGTGCCAGCAGGACAGGGGGCAACGCTGAAGCTTTCTTT
CDR3aa: CASRTGGNAEAFF
v_gene: TRBV6-2/TRBV6-3
j_gene: TRBJ1-1
d_gene: TRBD1
abundance: few

CDR3nt: TGCAGTGCTAGTCAAGGACAGGGCAATGGCTACACCTTC
CDR3aa: CSASQGQGNGYTF
v_gene: TRBV20-1
j_gene: TRBJ1-2
d_gene: TRBD1
abundance: NA

CDR3nt: TGTGCCATCAGTGAGTCCGGGACTACTTCCTACAATGAGCAGTTCTTC
CDR3aa: CAISESGTTSYNEQFF
v_gene: TRBV10-3
j_gene: TRBJ2-1
d_gene: TRBD2
abundance: NA

CDR3nt: TGTGCCAGCAGCCCTACCCTTAGCGGGAGGGCCGCTGGGGCCAACGTCCTGACTTTC
CDR3aa: CASSPTLSGRAAGANVLTF
v_gene: TRBV9
j_gene: TRBJ2-6
d_gene: TRBD2
abundance: NA

CDR3nt: TGCGCCAGCAGCGTACAAGAGACCCAGTACTTC
CDR3aa: CASSVQETQYF
v_gene: TRBV5-1
j_gene: TRBJ2-5
d_gene: NA
abundance: many

CDR3nt: TGTGCCAGCAGATCCTTGGGAAACACTGAAGCTTTCTTT
CDR3aa: CASRSLGNTEAFF
v_gene: TRBV12-3/TRBV12-4
j_gene: TRBJ1-1
d_gene: NA
abundance: NA

CDR3nt: TGCGCCAGCAGTCGCCTAGCGGGAGGCACAGATACGCAGTATTTT
CDR3aa: CASSRLAGGTDTQYF
v_gene: TRBV4-1
j_gene: TRBJ2-3
d_gene: TRBD2
abundance: many

CDR3nt: TGTGCCAGCAGCCAAGGACGAGAATACAATGAGCAGTTCTTC
CDR3aa: CASSQGREYNEQFF
v_gene: TRBV7-9
j_gene: TRBJ2-1
d_gene: NA
abundance: many

CDR3nt: TGTGCCAGCAGTGGGCTCAGGGGTTGGAACACTGAAGCTTTCTTT
CDR3aa: CASSGLRGWNTEAFF
v_gene: TRBV6-1
j_gene: TRBJ1-1
d_gene: NA
abundance: NA

CDR3nt: TGTGCCAGCCTCCCGGGAGGCGGAAGGAATGAGCAGTTCTTC
CDR3aa: CASLPGGGRNEQFF
v_gene: TRBV7-2
j_gene: TRBJ2-1
d_gene: TRBD2
abundance: few

CDR3nt: TGTGCCAGCTCACCCTCGATCGGGGGGAGGACAGATACGCAGTATTTT
CDR3aa: CASSPSIGGRTDTQYF
v_gene: TRBV18
j_gene: TRBJ2-3
d_gene: TRBD2
abundance: few

CDR3nt: TGTGCCAGCAGGGTGACGGGAGAAGAGACCCAGTACTTC
CDR3aa: CASRVTGEETQYF
v_gene: TRBV6-1
j_gene: TRBJ2-5
d_gene: NA
abundance: NA

CDR3nt: TGTGCCATCAGTGGCCAACGGACAGGGGTTACAGATACGCAGTATTTT
CDR3aa: CAISGQRTGVTDTQYF
v_gene: TRBV10-3
j_gene: TRBJ2-3
d_gene: TRBD1
abundance: few

CDR3nt: TGTGCCACCTCCCATCTGGGGACTAGAAACACCGGGGAGCTGTTTTTT
CDR3aa: CATSHLGTRNTGELFF
v_gene: TRBV28
j_gene: TRBJ2-2
d_gene: TRBD2
abundance: NA

CDR3nt: TGTGCCAGCTCACCCCTTAACCCGGGACAGGGACATGGCTACACCTTC
CDR3aa: CASSPLNPGQGHGYTF
v_gene: TRBV18
j_gene: TRBJ1-2
d_gene: TRBD1
abundance: NA

CDR3nt: TGTGCCAGCAGGCCGGCCGGGCGGAACATTCAGTACTTC
CDR3aa: CASRPAGRNIQYF
v_gene: TRBV11-2
j_gene: TRBJ2-4
d_gene: NA
abundance: few

CDR3nt: TGTGCCAGCAGTTTAGGTGATCGGGAGCTGTTTTTT
CDR3aa: CASSLGDRELFF
v_gene: TRBV12-3/TRBV12-4
j_gene: TRBJ2-2
d_gene: NA
abundance: NA

CDR3nt: TGTGCCAGTAGTAGCCCCCCAGAGACCCAGTACTTC
CDR3aa: CASSSPPETQYF
v_gene: TRBV19
j_gene: TRBJ2-5
d_gene: NA
abundance: many

CDR3nt: TGTGCCAGCAGCAAGGTCCGGTCGAACACTGAAGCTTTCTTT
CDR3aa: CASSKVRSNTEAFF
v_gene: TRBV21-1
j_gene: TRBJ1-1
d_gene: NA
abundance: NA

CDR3nt: TGTGCCAGCTACGGGGTAAAGCCTAGCACAGATACGCAGTATTTT
CDR3aa: CASYGVKPSTDTQYF
v_gene: TRBV2
j_gene: TRBJ2-3
d_gene: NA
abundance: few

CDR3nt: TGTGCCAGCAGTTACGGGCGGATCCACACCGGGGAGCTGTTTTTT
CDR3aa: CASSYGRIHTGELFF
v_gene: TRBV6-5
j_gene: TRBJ2-2
d_gene: NA
abundance: many

CDR3nt: TGTGCCACCAGCAGGAGGACAGGGGAGGAAGCTTTCTTT
CDR3aa: CATSRRTGEEAFF
v_gene: TRBV15
j_gene: TRBJ1-1
d_gene: TRBD1
abundance: many

CDR3nt: TGTGCCAGCAGCGATCAAGAGACCCAGTACTTC
CDR3aa: CASSDQETQYF
v_gene: TRBV6-2/TRBV6-3
j_gene: TRBJ2-5
d_gene: NA
abundance: few

CDR3nt: TGTGCCAGCAGTTTAGGAGCGGGGAGGGCAGATACGCAGTATTTT
CDR3aa: CASSLGAGRADTQYF
v_gene: TRBV12-3/TRBV12-4
j_gene: TRBJ2-3
d_gene: TRBD2
abundance: few

CDR3nt: TGCGCCAGCAGCCTCAGCTTTTTCACTGAAGCTTTCTTT
CDR3aa: CASSLSFFTEAFF
v_gene: TRBV4-1
j_gene: TRBJ1-1
d_gene: NA
abundance: few

CDR3nt: TGCGCCAGCAGCCCAGCGGGGCAGTTCTACAATGAGCAGTTCTTC
CDR3aa: CASSPAGQFYNEQFF
v_gene: TRBV5-1
j_gene: TRBJ2-1
d_gene: TRBD2
abundance: few

CDR3nt: TGCAGCGTTGAAGTCGGTGGGGGAAACACCATATATTTT
CDR3aa: CSVEVGGGNTIYF
v_gene: TRBV29-1
j_gene: TRBJ1-3
d_gene: NA
abundance: few

CDR3nt: TGCAGTGCTAGGAACGGAGGGGGGACCGGGGAGCTGTTTTTT
CDR3aa: CSARNGGGTGELFF
v_gene: TRBV20-1
j_gene: TRBJ2-2
d_gene: NA
abundance: NA

CDR3nt: TGTGCCGGGGGCAGGGGGCTTATGTGGAATGAGCAGTTCTTC
CDR3aa: CAGGRGLMWNEQFF
v_gene: TRBV6-1
j_gene: TRBJ2-1
d_gene: TRBD1
abundance: few

CDR3nt: TGCAGCGCAGGGAGGCAAGAGACCCAGTACTTC
CDR3aa: CSAGRQETQYF
v_gene: TRBV29-1
j_gene: TRBJ2-5
d_gene: NA
abundance: few

CDR3nt: TGTGCCAGCAGTTACCGGCGACAGGGAGGCGCCTACGAGCAGTACTTC
CDR3aa: CASSYRRQGGAYEQYF
v_gene: TRBV6-2/TRBV6-3
j_gene: TRBJ2-7
d_gene: NA
abundance: few

CDR3nt: TGTGCCAGCAGCTGGGGTGATCGGGAAGATTATGGCTACACCTTC
CDR3aa: CASSWGDREDYGYTF
v_gene: TRBV7-9
j_gene: TRBJ1-2
d_gene: NA
abundance: many

CDR3nt: TGCGCCAGCAGCCGGGACAGGGATGAAAAACTGTTTTTT
CDR3aa: CASSRDRDEKLFF
v_gene: TRBV5-1
j_gene: TRBJ1-4
d_gene: TRBD1
abundance: few

CDR3nt: TGCAGCGTTGAACAGGGCCTCGGTCAGTTCTTC
CDR3aa: CSVEQGLGQFF
v_gene: TRBV29-1
j_gene: TRBJ2-1
d_gene: NA
abundance: few

CDR3nt: TGTGCCAGCAGTTTTACAGGGACTAATGAAAAACTGTTTTTT
CDR3aa: CASSFTGTNEKLFF
v_gene: TRBV27
j_gene: TRBJ1-4
d_gene: NA
abundance: few